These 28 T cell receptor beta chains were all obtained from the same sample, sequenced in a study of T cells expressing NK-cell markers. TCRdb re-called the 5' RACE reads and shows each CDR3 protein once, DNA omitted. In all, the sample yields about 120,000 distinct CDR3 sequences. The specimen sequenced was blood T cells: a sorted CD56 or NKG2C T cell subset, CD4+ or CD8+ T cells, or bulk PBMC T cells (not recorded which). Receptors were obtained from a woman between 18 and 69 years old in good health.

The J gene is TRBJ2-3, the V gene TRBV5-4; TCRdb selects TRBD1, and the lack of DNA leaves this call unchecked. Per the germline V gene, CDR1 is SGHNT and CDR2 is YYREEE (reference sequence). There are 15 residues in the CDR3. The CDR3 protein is CASSFTGASTDTQYF.

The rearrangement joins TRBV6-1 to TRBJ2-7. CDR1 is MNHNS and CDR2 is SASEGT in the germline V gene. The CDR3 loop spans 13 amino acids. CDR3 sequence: CASNTGNSYEQYF.

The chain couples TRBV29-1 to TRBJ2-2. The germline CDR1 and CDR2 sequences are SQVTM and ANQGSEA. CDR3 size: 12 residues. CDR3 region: CSVEGDAGELFF.

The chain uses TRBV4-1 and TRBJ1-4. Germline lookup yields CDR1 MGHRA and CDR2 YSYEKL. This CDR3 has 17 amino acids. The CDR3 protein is CASSQEPGITSNEKLFF.

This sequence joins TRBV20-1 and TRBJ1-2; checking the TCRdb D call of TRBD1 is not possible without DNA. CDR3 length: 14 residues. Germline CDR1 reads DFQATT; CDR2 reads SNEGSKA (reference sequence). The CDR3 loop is CSAGPGEGHYGYTF.

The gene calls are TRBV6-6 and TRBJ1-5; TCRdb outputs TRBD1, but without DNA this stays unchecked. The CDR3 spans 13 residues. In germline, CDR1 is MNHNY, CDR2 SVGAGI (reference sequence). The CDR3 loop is CASSWDINQPQHF.

The CDR3 loop is CASSSIPLAGGQETQYF. V gene TRBV12-3 or TRBV12-4 combines with J gene TRBJ2-5; TCRdb's D gene call, TRBD2, goes unchecked for lack of DNA. The CDR3 spans 17 residues.

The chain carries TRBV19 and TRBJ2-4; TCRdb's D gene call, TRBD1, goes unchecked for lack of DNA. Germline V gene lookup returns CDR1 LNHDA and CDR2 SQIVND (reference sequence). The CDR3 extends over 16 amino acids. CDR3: CASTSMGDLAKNIQYF.

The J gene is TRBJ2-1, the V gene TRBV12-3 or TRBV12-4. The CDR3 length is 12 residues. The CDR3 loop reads CASSFIGNEQFF.

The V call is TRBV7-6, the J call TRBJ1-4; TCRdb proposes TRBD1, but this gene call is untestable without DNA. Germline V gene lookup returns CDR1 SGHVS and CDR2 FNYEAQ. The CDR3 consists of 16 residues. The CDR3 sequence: CASSSTDSATNEKLFF.

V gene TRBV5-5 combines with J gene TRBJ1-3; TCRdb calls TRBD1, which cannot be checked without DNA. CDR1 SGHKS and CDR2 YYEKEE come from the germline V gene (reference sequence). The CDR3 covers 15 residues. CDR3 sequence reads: CASSLAGRGGDTIYF. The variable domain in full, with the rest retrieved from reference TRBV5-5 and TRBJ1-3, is DAGVTQSPTHLIKTRGQQVTLRCSPISGHKSVSWYQQVLGQGPQFIFQYYEKEERGRGNFPDRFSARQFPNYSSELNVNALLLGDSALYLCASSLAGRGGDTIYFGEGSWLTVV.

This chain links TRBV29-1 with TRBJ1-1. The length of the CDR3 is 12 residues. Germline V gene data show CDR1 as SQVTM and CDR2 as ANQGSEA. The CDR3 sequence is CSVGQLNTEAFF.

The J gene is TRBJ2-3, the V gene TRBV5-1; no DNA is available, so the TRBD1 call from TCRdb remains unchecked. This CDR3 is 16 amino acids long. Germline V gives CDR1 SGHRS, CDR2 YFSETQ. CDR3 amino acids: CASRPPASGGTDTQYF. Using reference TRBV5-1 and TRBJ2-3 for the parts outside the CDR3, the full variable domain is KAGVTQTPRYLIKTRGQQVTLSCSPISGHRSVSWYQQTPGQGLQFLFEYFSETQRNKGNFPGRFSGRQFSNSRSEMNVSTLELGDSALYLCASRPPASGGTDTQYFGPGTRLTVL.

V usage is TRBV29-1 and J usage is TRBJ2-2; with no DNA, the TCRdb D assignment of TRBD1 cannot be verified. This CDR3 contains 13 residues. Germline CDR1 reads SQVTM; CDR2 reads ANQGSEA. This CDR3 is CSVDGTNTGELFF.

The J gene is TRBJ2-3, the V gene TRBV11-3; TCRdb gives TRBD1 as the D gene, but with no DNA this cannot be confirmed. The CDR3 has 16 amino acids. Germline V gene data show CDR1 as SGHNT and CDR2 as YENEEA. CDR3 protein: CASSRRTGGVTDTQYF.

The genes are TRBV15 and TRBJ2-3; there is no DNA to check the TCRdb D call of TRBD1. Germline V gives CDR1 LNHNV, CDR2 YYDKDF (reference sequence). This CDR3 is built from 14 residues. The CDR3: CATRATGRTDTQYF.

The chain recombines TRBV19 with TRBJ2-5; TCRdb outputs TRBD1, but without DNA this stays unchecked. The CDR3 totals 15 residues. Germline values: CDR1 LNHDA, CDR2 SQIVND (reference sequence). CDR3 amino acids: CASSIPGTHQETQYF.

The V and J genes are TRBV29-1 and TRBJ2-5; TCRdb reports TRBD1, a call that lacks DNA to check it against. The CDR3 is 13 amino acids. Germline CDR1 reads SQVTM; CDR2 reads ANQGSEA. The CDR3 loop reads CSLSPGSEETQYF. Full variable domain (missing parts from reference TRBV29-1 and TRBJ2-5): SAVISQKPSRDICQRGTSLTIQCQVDSQVTMMFWYRQQPGQSLTLIATANQGSEATYESGFVIDKFPISRPNLTFSTLTVSNMSPEDSSIYLCSLSPGSEETQYFGPGTRLLVL.

This CDR3 reads CASSEASGGAGYEQFF. This sequence joins TRBV6-1 and TRBJ2-1; without DNA, the TCRdb call of TRBD2 cannot be checked. This CDR3 is built from 16 residues. Germline CDR1 and CDR2: MNHNS and SASEGT.

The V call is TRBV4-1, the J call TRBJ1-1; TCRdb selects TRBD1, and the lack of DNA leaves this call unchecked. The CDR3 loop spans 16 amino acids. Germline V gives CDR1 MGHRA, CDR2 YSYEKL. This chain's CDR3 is CASSQDAGGRGTEAFF.

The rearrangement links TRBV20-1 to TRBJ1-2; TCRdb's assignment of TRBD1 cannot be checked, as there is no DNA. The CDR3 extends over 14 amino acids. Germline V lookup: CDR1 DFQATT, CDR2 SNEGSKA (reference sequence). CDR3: CSAGGTDANYGYTF.

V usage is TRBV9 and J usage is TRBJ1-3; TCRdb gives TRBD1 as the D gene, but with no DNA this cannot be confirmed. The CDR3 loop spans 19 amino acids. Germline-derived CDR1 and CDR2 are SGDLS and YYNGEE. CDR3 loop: CASSDDPRTDSSSGNTIYF.

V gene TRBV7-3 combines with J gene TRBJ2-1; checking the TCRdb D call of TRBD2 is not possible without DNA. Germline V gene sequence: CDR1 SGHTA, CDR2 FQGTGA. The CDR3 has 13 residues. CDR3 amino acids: CASSFWGEGEQFF.

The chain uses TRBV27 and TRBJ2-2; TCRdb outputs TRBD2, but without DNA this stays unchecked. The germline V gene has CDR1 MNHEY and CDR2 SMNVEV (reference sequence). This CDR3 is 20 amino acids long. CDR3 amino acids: CASSPSQVLAGGSSDGELFF.

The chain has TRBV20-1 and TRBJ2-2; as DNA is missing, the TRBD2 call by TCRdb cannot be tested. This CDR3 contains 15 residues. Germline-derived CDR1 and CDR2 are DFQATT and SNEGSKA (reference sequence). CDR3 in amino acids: CSARGGSGRVGELFF.

CDR3 amino acids: CASSQDPEGKLNEQFF. The rearrangement links TRBV4-3 to TRBJ2-1; the D call from TCRdb, TRBD2, cannot be confirmed without DNA. Germline-derived CDR1 and CDR2 are LGHNA and YSLEER. CDR3 length: 16 residues.

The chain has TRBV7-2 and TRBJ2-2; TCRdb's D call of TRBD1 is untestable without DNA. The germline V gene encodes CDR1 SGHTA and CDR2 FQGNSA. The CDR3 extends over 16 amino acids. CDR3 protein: CASNVLGLSGPGELFF.

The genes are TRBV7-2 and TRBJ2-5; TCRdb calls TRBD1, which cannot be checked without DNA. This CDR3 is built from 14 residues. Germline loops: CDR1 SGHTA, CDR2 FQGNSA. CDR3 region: CASSPPGFGETQYF. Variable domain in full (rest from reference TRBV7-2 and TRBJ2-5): GAGVSQSPSNKVTEKGKDVELRCDPISGHTALYWYRQSLGQGLEFLIYFQGNSAPDKSGLPSDRFSAERTGGSVSTLTIQRTQQEDSAVYLCASSPPGFGETQYFGPGTRLLVL.